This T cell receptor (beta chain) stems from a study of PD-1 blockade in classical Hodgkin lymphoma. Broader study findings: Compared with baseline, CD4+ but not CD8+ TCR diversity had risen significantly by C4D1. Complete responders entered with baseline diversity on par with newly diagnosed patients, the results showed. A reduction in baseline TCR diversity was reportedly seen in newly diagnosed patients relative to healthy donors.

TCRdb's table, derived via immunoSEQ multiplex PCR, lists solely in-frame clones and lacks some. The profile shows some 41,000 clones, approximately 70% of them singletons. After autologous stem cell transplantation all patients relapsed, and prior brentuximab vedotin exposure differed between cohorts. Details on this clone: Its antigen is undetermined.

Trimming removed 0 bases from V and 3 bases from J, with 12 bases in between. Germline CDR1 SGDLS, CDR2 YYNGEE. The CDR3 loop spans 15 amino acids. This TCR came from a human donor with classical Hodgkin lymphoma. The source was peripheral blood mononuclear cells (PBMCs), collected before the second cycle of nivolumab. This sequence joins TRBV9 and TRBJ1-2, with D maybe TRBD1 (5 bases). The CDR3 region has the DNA TGTGCCAGCAGCGTAGGGTGGGGGAAAGACTATGGCTACACCTTC. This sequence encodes CASSVGWGKDYGYTF.